Following are 23 T cell receptor beta chains from one sample sequenced in a study of cytomegalovirus exposure and HLA in healthy donors. A multiplex PCR was run with 60 Vbeta primers and 13 Jbeta primers. Sequencing used immunoSEQ multiplex PCR; TCRdb keeps in-frame clones, though not all of them. Here the sample spans 160,000 or so clones, roughly 75% being singletons. The material sequenced was PBMCs. These receptors were taken from a female donor in good health and CMV-seronegative.

V is TRBV25-1 and J is TRBJ2-2, with TRBD2 identical over 9 bases. V shed 3 bases, J shed 5 bases, and the junction held 4 bases outside the gene matches. CDR1 and CDR2 from the germline V gene are MGHDK and SYGVNS. The CDR3 length is 15 residues. For the CDR3, the DNA is TGTGCCAGCAGTGATTTAGCGGGAGTTACCGGGGAGCTGTTTTTT. Its translation is CASSDLAGVTGELFF.

The chain links TRBV2 to TRBJ2-3, with 11 bases lining up with TRBD2. Germline CDR1 is SNHLY and CDR2 is FYNNEI. CDR3 length: 16 amino acids. With V trimmed by 6 bases and J by 2 bases, 7 bases remained unmatched. In DNA form, the CDR3 reads TGTGCCAGCAGGGGGGGACTAGCGGCCCTCACAGATACGCAGTATTTT. Protein product: CASRGGLAALTDTQYF.

This chain connects TRBV18 to TRBJ1-6; the match to TRBD1 covers 7 bases. The CDR3 loop spans 14 amino acids. V was clipped by 4 bases and J by 9 bases; unmatched bases: 6. Germline V gene data show CDR1 as KGHSH and CDR2 as LQKENI. The CDR3 region has the DNA TGTGCCAGCTCACAAGACAGGGTCGGTTCACCCCTCCACTTT. The encoded protein is CASSQDRVGSPLHF.

This clone was counted a few times. The V gene is TRBV6-5, the J gene TRBJ1-1, with 8 bases lining up with TRBD1. Looked up from germline, CDR1 is MNHEY and CDR2 is SVGAGI. The length of the CDR3 is 13 residues. The trim removed 5 bases at V and 8 bases at J, leaving 7 bases unmatched. The CDR3 sequence: CASSTGGRLEAFF. The CDR3 bases are TGTGCCAGCAGTACAGGGGGGCGTCTAGAAGCTTTCTTT.

This clone was picked up one time. This rearrangement joins TRBV15 to TRBJ1-5; 8 bases fit TRBD1. CDR3 size: 15 residues. Germline V lookup: CDR1 LNHNV, CDR2 YYDKDF (reference sequence). V lost 3 bases, J lost 3 bases, and 4 bases stayed unmatched. As DNA, the CDR3 is TGTGCCACCAGCAGTCCAGGGGGCTTCAATCAGCCCCAGCATTTT. The encoded protein is CATSSPGGFNQPQHF.

This chain connects TRBV4-1 to TRBJ2-1, with 9 nucleotides matching TRBD2. CDR3 length equals 17 residues. Germline-derived CDR1 and CDR2 are MGHRA and YSYEKL. Trimming cost V 0 bases and J 6 bases; bases outside gene matches: 9. The CDR3 is CASSQDLAGGPLNEQFF. CDR3 bases: TGCGCCAGCAGCCAAGATTTGGCGGGGGGGCCTCTCAATGAGCAGTTCTTC.

The rearrangement links TRBV6-6 to TRBJ1-2; 8 positions match TRBD1. Trimming took 6 bases from V and 8 from J; bases not matched to a gene: 17. The germline gives CDR1 MNHNY, CDR2 SVGAGI (reference sequence). This CDR3 spans 16 amino acids. The CDR3 nucleotides read TGTGCCAGCAGCGCAACCCCCGGGACAGGCATGCGGGGCTACACCTTC. It codes for CASSATPGTGMRGYTF.

The chain recombines TRBV30 with TRBJ1-1; D gene unclear. CDR1 is GTSNPN, CDR2 SVGIG, per germline (reference sequence). The CDR3 extends over 12 amino acids. The V gene lost 2 bases and the J gene lost 7 bases, with 11 bases spanning the gap. This chain's CDR3 is CAWSRSSREAFF. CDR3 sequence (DNA): TGTGCCTGGAGTCGCTCAAGCCGTGAAGCTTTCTTT. Drawing the rest from reference TRBV30 and TRBJ1-1, the complete variable domain is SQTIHQWPATLVQPVGSPLSLECTVEGTSNPNLYWYRQAAGRGLQLLFYSVGIGQISSEVPQNLSASRPQDRQFILSSKKLLLSDSGFYLCAWSRSSREAFFGQGTRLTVV.

J is TRBJ2-3 and V is TRBV4-3; 8 nucleotides line up with TRBD2. The V segment lost 0 bases and the J segment 5 bases; nucleotides outside the gene matches: 10. Germline V CDR1 and CDR2: LGHNA, YSLEER. This CDR3 contains 17 residues. The CDR3, as DNA: TGCGCCAGCAGCCAAGACGGGAGGGCCACTTGGCGAGATACGCAGTATTTT. It codes for CASSQDGRATWRDTQYF.

The V gene is TRBV6-4, the J gene TRBJ2-1; possibly TRBD1 for D (6 bases). Looked up from germline, CDR1 is MRHNA and CDR2 is SNTAGT. V was shortened by 5 bases and J by 6 bases, with 14 bases between the two germline ends. There are 14 residues in the CDR3. The CDR3 DNA reads as TGTGCCAGCAGTAGACAGGCGACACCCAATGAGCAGTTCTTC. The encoded protein is CASSRQATPNEQFF.

The CDR3 loop is CASSTGQGAVHF. CDR3 nucleotides: TGTGCCAGTAGTACCGGACAGGGGGCCGTCCACTTT. The chain uses TRBV19 and TRBJ1-6; 11 bases are shared with TRBD1. In germline, CDR1 is LNHDA, CDR2 SQIVND (reference sequence). This CDR3 has 12 residues. The V gene end was trimmed by 4 bases and the J gene end by 17 bases; junction bases not matched to a gene: 4. Full variable domain (remainder filled in from reference TRBV19 and TRBJ1-6): DGGITQSPKYLFRKEGQNVTLSCEQNLNHDAMYWYRQDPGQGLRLIYYSQIVNDFQKGDIAEGYSVSREKKESFPLTVTSAQKNPTAFYLCASSTGQGAVHFGNGTRLTVT.

This clone showed up just a few times. The chain employs TRBV7-2 and TRBJ2-1, with D perhaps TRBD2 (5 bases). The CDR3 sequence is 13 residues long. The germline gives CDR1 SGHTA, CDR2 FQGNSA. Trimming pared 7 bases from V and 8 bases from J, leaving 15 bases between. The CDR3, as DNA: TGTGCCAGCACTCGGAGGATGAGCGATGAGCAGTTCTTC. This encodes CASTRRMSDEQFF.

The gene calls are TRBV4-3 and TRBJ1-1; 7 bases agree with TRBD1. The V and J ends lost 2 bases and 6 bases, in that order; junction bases with no gene match: 6. Germline V CDR1 and CDR2: LGHNA, YSLEER. The CDR3 covers 14 residues. The CDR3 loop reads CASSQIAGGSEAFF. The DNA of the CDR3 is TGCGCCAGCAGCCAAATCGCAGGGGGGTCTGAAGCTTTCTTT.

This clone has only one observation. The V and J genes are TRBV5-1 and TRBJ2-2, with a possible D match to TRBD2 (5 bases). Trimming removed 5 bases at V and 3 bases at J, with 11 bases between. CDR3 length: 14 amino acids. CDR1 is SGHRS, CDR2 YFSETQ, per germline. CDR3 region: CASRGAADTGELFF. CDR3 in DNA: TGCGCCAGCAGAGGAGCGGCGGACACCGGGGAGCTGTTTTTT.

J is TRBJ2-2 and V is TRBV4-2, with D possibly being TRBD2 (5 bases). Germline values: CDR1 LGHNA, CDR2 YNFKEQ. CDR3 length: 17 amino acids. V lost 0 bases to trimming and J lost 1 base, with 12 bases between them. CDR3 sequence (DNA): TGTGCCAGCAGCCAAGAAGCCCTAGCAGGGAACACCGGGGAGCTGTTTTTT. Its translation is CASSQEALAGNTGELFF.

The genes are TRBV19 and TRBJ1-2, with D tentatively TRBD1 (5 bases). The CDR3 runs to 13 residues. Germline V CDR1 and CDR2: LNHDA, SQIVND (reference sequence). V was cut by 5 bases and J by 5 bases, with 12 bases left in between. The CDR3 DNA reads TGTGCCAGTAGTTTTGGGACTCAGTATGGCTACACCTTC. Translating it yields CASSFGTQYGYTF.

The rearrangement joins TRBV5-6 to TRBJ1-1, with TRBD1 as a possible D gene (5 bases). CDR3 length: 14 amino acids. Per germline, CDR1 SGHDT and CDR2 YYEEEE. Trimming took 0 bases from V and 4 from J, leaving 10 bases between them. The CDR3: CASSLGGGGTEAFF. The CDR3 DNA sequence: TGTGCCAGCAGCTTGGGTGGCGGGGGCACTGAAGCTTTCTTT.

The V call is TRBV7-8, the J call TRBJ1-2, with TRBD1 identical over 9 bases. Trimming cost V 5 bases and J 3 bases; bases outside gene matches: 4. The CDR3 consists of 14 residues. CDR1 and CDR2 (germline): SGHVS, FQNEAQ. The CDR3 DNA follows: TGTGCCAGCAGCCCCAGGACAGGGGACTATGGCTACACCTTC. Protein product: CASSPRTGDYGYTF.

This clone came up a few times. The V and J genes are TRBV6-1 and TRBJ2-7, with a tentative D call TRBD1 (5 bases). This CDR3 has 13 amino acids. The V gene's germline CDR1 is MNHNS and CDR2 SASEGT. The ends were cut back, 8 bases at V and 4 bases at J, with 15 bases in the middle. The CDR3 is CASSPDMRYEQYF. CDR3 sequence (DNA): TGTGCCAGCTCCCCGGACATGAGGTACGAGCAGTACTTC.

This chain joins TRBV11-1 and TRBJ2-3; possibly TRBD2 for D (5 bases). Between the trimmed V and J ends, which lost 3 bases and 0 bases, there was a span of 10 bases. The CDR3 is 15 amino acids. Germline-derived CDR1 and CDR2 are SGHAT and FQDESV (reference sequence). The DNA for the CDR3 is TGTGCCAGCAGCTTTCCAGCGGCTAGCACAGATACGCAGTATTTT. Its protein is CASSFPAASTDTQYF.

V usage is TRBV9 and J usage is TRBJ2-7, with 8 bases aligning to TRBD1. This CDR3 is built from 15 residues. Per the germline V gene, CDR1 is SGDLS and CDR2 is YYNGEE. J gave up 6 bases and V 4 bases, and 12 bases lay outside the gene matches. In DNA form, the CDR3 reads TGTGCCAGCAGCCCCCGTCTTTCGGACAGGGTCGAGCAGTACTTC. Its protein is CASSPRLSDRVEQYF.

The rearrangement uses TRBV19 and TRBJ2-7; TRBD1 matches at 7 bases. Looked up from germline, CDR1 is LNHDA and CDR2 is SQIVND (reference sequence). V lost 5 bases and J lost 9; bases outside the gene matches: 7. CDR3 length equals 12 residues. CDR3 protein: CASSLQGRGQYF. CDR3 nucleotide sequence: TGTGCCAGTAGTCTACAGGGGCGCGGGCAGTACTTC.

This clone was detected a few times. The gene calls are TRBV9 and TRBJ1-2; TRBD1 might be the D (6 bases). V was clipped by 6 bases and J by 6 bases, with 15 bases between them. CDR1 SGDLS and CDR2 YYNGEE come from the germline V gene. The CDR3 is 13 amino acids. In DNA form, the CDR3 reads TGTGCCAGCAACGCTGGGGGGGCCCATGGCTACACCTTC. Translating gives CASNAGGAHGYTF.